This T cell receptor beta chain was found in a study of blood T cell repertoires in COVID-19. In the study overall: Samples of COVID-19 (acute and convalescent) were obtained from the United States, Italy and Spain.

The V gene's germline CDR1 is SQVTM and CDR2 ANQGSEA. Trimming took 5 bases from V and 2 from J, leaving 8 bases between them. This CDR3 has 12 residues. As handled by the study authors: It was from reference gene primer amplification that nucleated cell counts were estimated. Sequencing was performed with immunoSEQ multiplex PCR; in TCRdb, only in-frame clones are kept and a portion is missing. That table supplies the V and J calls and clone size; D and trimming were determined from the DNA. Of 150,000 to 200,000 clones listed, roughly four fifths are singletons. The specimen was peripheral blood. This receptor was obtained from a human donor in a cohort sampled during active COVID-19. The J gene is TRBJ2-3, the V gene TRBV29-1, with a tentative D call TRBD2 (5 bases). In DNA form, the CDR3 reads TGCAGCGTTCGGGAATTCACAGATACGCAGTATTTT. It encodes CSVREFTDTQYF.